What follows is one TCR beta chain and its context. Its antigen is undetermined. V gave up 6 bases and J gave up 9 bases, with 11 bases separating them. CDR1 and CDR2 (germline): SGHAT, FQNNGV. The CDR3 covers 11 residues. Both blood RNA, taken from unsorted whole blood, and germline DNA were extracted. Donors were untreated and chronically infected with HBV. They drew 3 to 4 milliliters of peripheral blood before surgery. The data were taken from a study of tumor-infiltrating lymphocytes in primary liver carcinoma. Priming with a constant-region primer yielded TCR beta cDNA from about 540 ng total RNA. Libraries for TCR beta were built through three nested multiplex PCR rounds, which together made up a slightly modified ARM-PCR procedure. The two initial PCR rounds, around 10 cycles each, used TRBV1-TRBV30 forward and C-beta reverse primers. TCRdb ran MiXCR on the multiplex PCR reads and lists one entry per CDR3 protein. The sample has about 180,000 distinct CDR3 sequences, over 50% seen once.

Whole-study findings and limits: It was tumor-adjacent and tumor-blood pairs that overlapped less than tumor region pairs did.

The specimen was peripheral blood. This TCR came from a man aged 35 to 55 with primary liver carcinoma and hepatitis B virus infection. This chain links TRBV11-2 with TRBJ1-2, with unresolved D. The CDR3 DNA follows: TGTGCCAGCAGGTCAGGTGGTAGCTACACCTTC. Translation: CASRSGGSYTF.